What follows is one T cell receptor (beta chain) and its context. V lost 4 bases and J 1 base, leaving 4 bases between the germline ends. The CDR3 sequence is 12 residues long. Germline V lookup: CDR1 LGHNA, CDR2 YNFKEQ. These data belong to a study of control samples from healthy donors and cancer patients. The protocol was immunoSEQ multiplex PCR, while the TCRdb copy is restricted to in-frame clones and leaves out a portion. This sample has around 80,000 clones, with about 89% found just once. The chain uses TRBV4-2 and TRBJ1-1, with D unresolved. The receptor was isolated from a man in his forties or fifties in good health. The sample comprised blood. In DNA form, the CDR3 reads TGTGCCAGCAGCCGGCAGAACACTGAAGCTTTCTTT. Its translation is CASSRQNTEAFF.